The clone carrying this T cell receptor (beta chain) was counted ten times or more. The CDR3 is 13 residues long. Looked up from germline, CDR1 is LGHDT and CDR2 is YNNKEL (reference sequence). V was pared by 3 bases and J by 5 bases, with 10 bases between. TCRbeta library construction was performed incorporating unique molecular identifiers. MiXCR, run by TCRdb on the PCR reads, gives a single entry per CDR3 protein. This sample has about 260,000 distinct CDR3 sequences, with 8.2% found just once. The data belong to a study of T-cell reconstitution after alpha-beta-depleted transplantation in children.

J is TRBJ1-1 and V is TRBV3-1; D perhaps matches TRBD1 (6 bases). The sample consisted of PBMCs, mostly from graft donor cells, taken 180 days after TCRalphabeta/CD19-depleted stem cell transplant. This clonotype was obtained from a male patient between 10 and 17 years old who had a stem cell transplant for acute lymphoblastic leukemia, so the T cells may come from the graft donor. The CDR3 sequence is CASSHQGRTEAFF. CDR3 bases: TGTGCCAGCAGCCATCAGGGGCGAACTGAAGCTTTCTTT.